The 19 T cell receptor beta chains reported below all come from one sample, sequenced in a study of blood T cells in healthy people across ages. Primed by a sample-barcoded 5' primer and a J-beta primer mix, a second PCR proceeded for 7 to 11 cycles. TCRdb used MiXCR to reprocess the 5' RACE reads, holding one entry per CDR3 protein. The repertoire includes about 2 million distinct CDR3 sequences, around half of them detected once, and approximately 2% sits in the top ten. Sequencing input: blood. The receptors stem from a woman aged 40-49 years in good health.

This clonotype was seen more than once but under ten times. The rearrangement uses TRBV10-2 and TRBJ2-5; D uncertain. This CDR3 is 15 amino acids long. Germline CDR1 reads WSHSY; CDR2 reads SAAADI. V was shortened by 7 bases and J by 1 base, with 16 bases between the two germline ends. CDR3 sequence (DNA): TGCGCCAGCACCGAGGCTCGGAGACCCCAAGAGACCCAGTACTTC. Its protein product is CASTEARRPQETQYF.

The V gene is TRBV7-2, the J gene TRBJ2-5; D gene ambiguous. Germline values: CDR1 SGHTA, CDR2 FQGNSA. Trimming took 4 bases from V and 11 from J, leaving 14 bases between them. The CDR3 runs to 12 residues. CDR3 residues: CASSSTSREQYF. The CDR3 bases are TGTGCCAGCAGCTCGACCTCGCGAGAGCAGTACTTC. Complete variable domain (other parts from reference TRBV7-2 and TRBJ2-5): GAGVSQSPSNKVTEKGKDVELRCDPISGHTALYWYRQSLGQGLEFLIYFQGNSAPDKSGLPSDRFSAERTGGSVSTLTIQRTQQEDSAVYLCASSSTSREQYFGPGTRLLVL.

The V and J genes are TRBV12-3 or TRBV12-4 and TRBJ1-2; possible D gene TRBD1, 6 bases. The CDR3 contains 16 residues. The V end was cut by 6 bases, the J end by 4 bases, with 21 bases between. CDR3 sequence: CASSLGGGARIYGYTF. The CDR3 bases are TGTGCCAGCAGCCTTGGGGGGGGGGCGCGGATCTATGGCTACACCTTC.

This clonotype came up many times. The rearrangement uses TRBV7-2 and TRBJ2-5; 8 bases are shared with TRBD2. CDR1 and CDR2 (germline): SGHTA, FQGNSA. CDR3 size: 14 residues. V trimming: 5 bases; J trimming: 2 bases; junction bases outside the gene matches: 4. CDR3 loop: CASSPGTRQETQYF. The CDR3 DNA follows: TGTGCCAGCAGCCCCGGGACTAGGCAAGAGACCCAGTACTTC.

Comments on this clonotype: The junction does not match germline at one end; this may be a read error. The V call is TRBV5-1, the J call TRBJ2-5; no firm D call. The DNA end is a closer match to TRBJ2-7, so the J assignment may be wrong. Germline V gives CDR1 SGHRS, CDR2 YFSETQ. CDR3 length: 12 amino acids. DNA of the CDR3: TGCGCCAACAGCGAAGTCCCTAGCGAGCAGTACTTC. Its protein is CANSEVPSEQYF.

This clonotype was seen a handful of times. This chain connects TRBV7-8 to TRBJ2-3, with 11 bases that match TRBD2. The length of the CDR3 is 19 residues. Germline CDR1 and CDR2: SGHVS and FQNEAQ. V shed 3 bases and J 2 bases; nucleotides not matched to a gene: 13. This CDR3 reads CASSFLLAGGPNSTDTQYF. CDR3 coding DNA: TGTGCCAGCAGCTTCCTGCTAGCGGGGGGCCCGAATTCCACAGATACGCAGTATTTT.

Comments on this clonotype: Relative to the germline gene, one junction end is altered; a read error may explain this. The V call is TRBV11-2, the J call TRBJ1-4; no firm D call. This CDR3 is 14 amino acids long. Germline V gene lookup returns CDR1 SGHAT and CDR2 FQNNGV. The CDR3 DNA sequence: TGTGCCAGCAGCCTAGAGGAATTGAGTGAAAAACTGTTTTTT. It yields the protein CASSLEELSEKLFF.

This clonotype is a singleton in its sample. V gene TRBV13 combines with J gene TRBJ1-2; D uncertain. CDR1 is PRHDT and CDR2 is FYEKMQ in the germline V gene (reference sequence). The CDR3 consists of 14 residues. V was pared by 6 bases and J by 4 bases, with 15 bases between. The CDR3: CASSPTWQVYGYTF. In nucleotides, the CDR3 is TGTGCCAGCAGTCCTACTTGGCAAGTCTATGGCTACACCTTC. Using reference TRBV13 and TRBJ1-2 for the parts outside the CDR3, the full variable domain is AAGVIQSPRHLIKEKRETATLKCYPIPRHDTVYWYQQGPGQDPQFLISFYEKMQSDKGSIPDRFSAQQFSDYHSELNMSSLELGDSALYFCASSPTWQVYGYTFGSGTRLTVV.

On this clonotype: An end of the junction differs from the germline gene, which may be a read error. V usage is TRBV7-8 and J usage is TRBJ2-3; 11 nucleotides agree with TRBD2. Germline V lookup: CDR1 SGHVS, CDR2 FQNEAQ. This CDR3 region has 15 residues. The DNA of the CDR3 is TGTGCCGGCAGCTCTAGCGGGGGGAACACAGATACGCAGTATTTT. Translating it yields CAGSSSGGNTDTQYF. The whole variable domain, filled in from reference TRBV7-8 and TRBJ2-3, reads GAGVSQSPRYKVAKRGQDVALRCDPISGHVSLFWYQQALGQGPEFLTYFQNEAQLDKSGLPSDRFFAERPEGSVSTLKIQRTQQEDSAVYLCAGSSSGGNTDTQYFGPGTRLTVL.

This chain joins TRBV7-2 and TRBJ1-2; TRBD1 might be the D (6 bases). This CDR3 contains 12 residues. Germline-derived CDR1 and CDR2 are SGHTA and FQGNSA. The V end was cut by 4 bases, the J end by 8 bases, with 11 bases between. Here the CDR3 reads CASSSGDGGYTF. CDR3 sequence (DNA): TGTGCCAGCAGCTCAGGGGATGGGGGCTACACCTTC.

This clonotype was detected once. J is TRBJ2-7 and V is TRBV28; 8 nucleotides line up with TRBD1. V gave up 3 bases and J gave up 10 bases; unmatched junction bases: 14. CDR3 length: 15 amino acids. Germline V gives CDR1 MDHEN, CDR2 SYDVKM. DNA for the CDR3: TGTGCCAGCAGTTTGCCCGGGACAGGAGGGAACACCCAGTACTTC. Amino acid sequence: CASSLPGTGGNTQYF.

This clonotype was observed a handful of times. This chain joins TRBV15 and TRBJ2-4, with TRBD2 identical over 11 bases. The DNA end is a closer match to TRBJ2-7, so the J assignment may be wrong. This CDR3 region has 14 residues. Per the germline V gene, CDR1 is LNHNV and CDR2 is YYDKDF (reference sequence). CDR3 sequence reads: CATSIAGGPYEQYF. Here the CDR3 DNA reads TGTGCCACCAGCATAGCGGGGGGGCCGTACGAGCAGTACTTC.

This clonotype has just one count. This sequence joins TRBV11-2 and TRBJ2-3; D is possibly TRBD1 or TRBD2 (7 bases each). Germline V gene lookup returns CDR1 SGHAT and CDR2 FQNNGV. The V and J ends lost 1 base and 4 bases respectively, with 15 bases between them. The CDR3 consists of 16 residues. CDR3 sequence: CASSLGPGGDADTQYF. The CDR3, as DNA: TGTGCCAGCAGCTTAGGTCCAGGGGGGGACGCAGATACGCAGTATTTT. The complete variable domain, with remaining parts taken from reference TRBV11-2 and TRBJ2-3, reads EAGVAQSPRYKIIEKRQSVAFWCNPISGHATLYWYQQILGQGPKLLIQFQNNGVVDDSQLPKDRFSAERLKGVDSTLKIQPAKLEDSAVYLCASSLGPGGDADTQYFGPGTRLTVL.

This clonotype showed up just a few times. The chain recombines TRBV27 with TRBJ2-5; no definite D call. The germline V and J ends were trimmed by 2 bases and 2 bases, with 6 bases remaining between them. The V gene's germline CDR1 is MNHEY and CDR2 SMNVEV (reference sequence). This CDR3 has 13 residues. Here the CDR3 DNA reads TGTGCCAGCAGTTTACTGATGCAAGAGACCCAGTACTTC. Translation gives CASSLLMQETQYF.

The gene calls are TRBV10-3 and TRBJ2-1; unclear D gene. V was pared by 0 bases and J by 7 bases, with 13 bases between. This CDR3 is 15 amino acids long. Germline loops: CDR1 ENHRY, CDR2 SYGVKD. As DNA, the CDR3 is TGTGCCATCAGTGAGTCGACGAGCCCTAGGAATGAGCAGTTCTTC. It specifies CAISESTSPRNEQFF.

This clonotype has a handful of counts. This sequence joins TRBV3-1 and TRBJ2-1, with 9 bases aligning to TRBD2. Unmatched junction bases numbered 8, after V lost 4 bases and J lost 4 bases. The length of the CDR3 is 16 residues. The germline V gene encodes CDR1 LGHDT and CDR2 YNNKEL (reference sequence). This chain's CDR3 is CASSPRASGVYNEQFF. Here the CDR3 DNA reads TGTGCCAGCAGCCCGCGGGCTAGCGGGGTATACAATGAGCAGTTCTTC.

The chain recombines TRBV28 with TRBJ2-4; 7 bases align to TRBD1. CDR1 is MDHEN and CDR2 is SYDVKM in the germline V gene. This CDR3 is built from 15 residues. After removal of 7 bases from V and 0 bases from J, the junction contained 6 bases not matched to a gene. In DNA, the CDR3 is TGTGCCAGCAACTACGACAGGGTAGCCAAAAACATTCAGTACTTC. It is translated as CASNYDRVAKNIQYF. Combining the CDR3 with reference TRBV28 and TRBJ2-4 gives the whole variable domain DVKVTQSSRYLVKRTGEKVFLECVQDMDHENMFWYRQDPGLGLRLIYFSYDVKMKEKGDIPEGYSVSREKKERFSLILESASTNQTSMYLCASNYDRVAKNIQYFGAGTRLSVL.

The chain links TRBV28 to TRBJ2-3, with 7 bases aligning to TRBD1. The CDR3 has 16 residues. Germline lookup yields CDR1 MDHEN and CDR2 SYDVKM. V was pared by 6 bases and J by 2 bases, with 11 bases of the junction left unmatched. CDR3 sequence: CASSPAWTGDTDTQYF. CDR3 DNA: TGTGCCAGCAGCCCCGCCTGGACAGGAGACACAGATACGCAGTATTTT.

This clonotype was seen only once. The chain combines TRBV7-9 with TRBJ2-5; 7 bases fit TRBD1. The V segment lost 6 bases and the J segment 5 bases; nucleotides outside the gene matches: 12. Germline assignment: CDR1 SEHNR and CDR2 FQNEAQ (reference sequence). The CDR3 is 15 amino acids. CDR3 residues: CASRENIRGQETQYF. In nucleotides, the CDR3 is TGTGCCAGCAGAGAAAATATAAGGGGGCAGGAGACCCAGTACTTC.